This T cell receptor beta chain was profiled in a study of T cell responses to AZD1222 COVID-19 vaccine. Background on the study: Researchers grouped second doses given at about 4 or about 12 weeks into one pool.

The J segment lost 0 bases and the V segment lost 7 bases, leaving 8 bases of the junction unmatched. The CDR3 consists of 16 residues. Germline CDR1 reads KGHSH; CDR2 reads LQKENI. Regarding this clone: Its antigen is unknown.

Findings and caveats of the study: CD4 TCRs linked to vaccination spanned spike, dominating at 160-218 and 743-854. Variant regions that are unmutated are reportedly the target of nearly half of spike-specific TCRs. The study sampled repertoires only after the peak T cell response.

Repertoires were generated with immunoSEQ multiplex PCR, while TCRdb's copy carries only in-frame clones and drops some. The data show around 92,000 clones, approximately 90% seen once. This clonotype was sampled from an adult in good health. The chain joins TRBV18 to TRBJ1-1, with 10 positions matching TRBD1. The specimen comprised peripheral blood, sampled on day 0 of AZD1222 vaccination. CDR3 coding DNA: TGTGCCAGCTATTCACGGACAGGGGGACTGAACACTGAAGCTTTCTTT. This gives the protein CASYSRTGGLNTEAFF.